The T cell receptor beta chain under discussion was sequenced for a study of blood T cell repertoires in COVID-19. At the level of the study: The cDNA or gDNA used as material had been derived from T cells, B-cell-depleted T cells, or PBMCs.

For this clone: Given the absence of the conserved phenylalanine or tryptophan at the CDR3 end, a read error is likely. The limits of the CDR3 on the DNA are not certain, so only TCRdb's listed CDR3 is given.

The CDR3 numbers 12 amino acids, ends counted. The germline CDR1 and CDR2 sequences are GTSNPN and SVGIG (reference sequence). Per the original data handling: Nucleated cell counts were estimated from reference gene primer amplification. Assay: immunoSEQ multiplex PCR; the TCRdb copy retains only in-frame clones and omits some. The DNA gave D and trimming, while V, J and clone size come from that table. The sample has roughly 330,000 clones; roughly 87% are singletons. Enrolled through a virtual design, the participants were between roughly 18 and 89 years of age and came from about two dozen US areas. Resolution of symptoms, clearance, or two negative PCRs was present in recovered Cohort 3 donors.

The receptor comes from a woman in her thirties who had recovered from COVID-19. J is TRBJ1-2 and V is TRBV30; TRBD1, the table's D call, lacks a check against the DNA. The sequencing sample was made of PBMCs or T cells enriched from blood (not recorded which). CDR3 region: CACETPGQPILL.